The 21 T cell receptor beta chains given below trace back to one sample, sequenced in a study of cytomegalovirus exposure and HLA in healthy donors. PCR involved 60 Vbeta and 13 Jbeta primers. Method: immunoSEQ multiplex PCR; TCRdb's copy keeps in-frame clones and lacks some. The sample lists fewer than 150,000 clones, roughly 80% seen once, with 1.2% in the top ten. Sample: PBMCs. Source of these receptors: a female donor in good health and CMV-seronegative.

The chain couples TRBV7-9 to TRBJ1-5; 7 nucleotides agree with TRBD1. The J segment lost 12 bases and the V segment lost 5 bases, leaving 7 bases of the junction unmatched. There are 12 residues in the CDR3. Germline CDR1 reads SEHNR; CDR2 reads FQNEAQ (reference sequence). The CDR3 DNA follows: TGTGCCAGCAGCGCTGGACAGGCCTTCCAGCATTTT. Translating it yields CASSAGQAFQHF.

A single count supports this clone. The rearrangement links TRBV5-8 to TRBJ1-5; D perhaps matches TRBD1 (5 bases). CDR1 SGHTS and CDR2 YDEGEE come from the germline V gene. This CDR3 comprises 14 residues. Trimming cost V 2 bases and J 3 bases, with 9 bases left between them. CDR3: CASSFGQVNQPQHF. CDR3 DNA sequence: TGTGCCAGCAGCTTCGGACAAGTCAATCAGCCCCAGCATTTT.

The chain carries TRBV6-6 and TRBJ1-1, with D perhaps TRBD1 (5 bases). The germline V gene encodes CDR1 MNHNY and CDR2 SVGAGI (reference sequence). The CDR3 is 16 residues long. Deletions cut 4 bases from V and 4 bases from J, with 19 bases between. CDR3 sequence (DNA): TGTGCCAGCAGTTCCCGGGGGAGGGATCGGGCCACTGAAGCTTTCTTT. This sequence encodes CASSSRGRDRATEAFF.

The chain joins TRBV5-1 to TRBJ2-7; D uncertain. CDR3 length equals 11 residues. CDR1 is SGHRS and CDR2 is YFSETQ in the germline V gene. Trimming took 3 bases from V and 4 from J, leaving 5 bases between them. The CDR3 DNA sequence: TGCGCCAGCAGCTCCGGGTACGAGCAGTACTTC. Translating it yields CASSSGYEQYF.

The gene calls are TRBV5-1 and TRBJ2-7; a weak D match, TRBD1 (5 bases). Germline V gene lookup returns CDR1 SGHRS and CDR2 YFSETQ. CDR3 length: 12 residues. Trimming cost V 0 bases and J 6 bases, with 7 bases left between them. CDR3 nucleotides: TGCGCCAGCAGCTTGGTAGGGGTCGAGCAGTACTTC. Its translation is CASSLVGVEQYF.

The J gene is TRBJ2-1, the V gene TRBV7-2; D is perhaps TRBD2 (5 bases). The CDR3 length is 12 residues. Germline-derived CDR1 and CDR2 are SGHTA and FQGNSA. Trimming removed 8 bases at V and 9 bases at J, with 14 bases between. This CDR3 reads CASRGLGSEQFF. CDR3 sequence (DNA): TGTGCCAGCCGAGGGTTGGGAAGTGAGCAGTTCTTC.

V is TRBV6-5 and J is TRBJ1-2; D is possibly TRBD1 (6 bases). The CDR3 is 13 amino acids. Germline CDR1 MNHEY, CDR2 SVGAGI. Trimming pared 2 bases from V and 7 bases from J, leaving 11 bases between. The CDR3 nucleotides read TGTGCCAGCAGTTACCGCAGGGGAAGTGGCTACACCTTC. Its protein is CASSYRRGSGYTF.

V usage is TRBV27 and J usage is TRBJ2-7; TRBD2 aligns across 13 bases. CDR3 length: 15 residues. Germline-derived CDR1 and CDR2 are MNHEY and SMNVEV (reference sequence). Trimming took 6 bases from V and 2 from J; bases not matched to a gene: 4. Here the CDR3 reads CASSWTSGSPYEQYF. CDR3 nucleotide sequence: TGTGCCAGCAGCTGGACTAGCGGGAGTCCCTACGAGCAGTACTTC.

This chain joins TRBV7-9 and TRBJ1-5; possibly TRBD1 for D (6 bases). The CDR3 is 15 amino acids. V shed 5 bases and J shed 5 bases, with 16 bases lying between them. Germline V gene data show CDR1 as SEHNR and CDR2 as FQNEAQ (reference sequence). The CDR3 loop is CASSPPGGADQPQHF. The CDR3 DNA reads as TGTGCCAGCAGCCCGCCGGGGGGCGCGGATCAGCCCCAGCATTTT. Filled out from reference TRBV7-9 and TRBJ1-5, the complete variable domain reads DTGVSQNPRHKITKRGQNVTFRCDPISEHNRLYWYRQTLGQGPEFLTYFQNEAQLEKSRLLSDRFSAERPKGSFSTLEIQRTEQGDSAMYLCASSPPGGADQPQHFGDGTRLSIL.

The rearrangement links TRBV5-1 to TRBJ2-1, with 12 nucleotides matching TRBD1. This CDR3 spans 14 amino acids. CDR1 is SGHRS and CDR2 is YFSETQ in the germline V gene. With V trimmed by 4 bases and J by 8 bases, 4 bases remained unmatched. CDR3 sequence (DNA): TGCGCCAGCAGCGCGGGACAGGGGGCTGATGAGCAGTTCTTC. It codes for CASSAGQGADEQFF.

The rearrangement joins TRBV13 to TRBJ1-2, with a weak D call TRBD1 (6 bases). Trimming shortened V by 3 bases and J by 6 bases, and 17 bases separated the two germline ends. Germline V gene data show CDR1 as PRHDT and CDR2 as FYEKMQ (reference sequence). The CDR3 sequence is 15 residues long. The CDR3: CASSLLPDSLDGYTF. The DNA for the CDR3 is TGTGCCAGCAGCTTGCTCCCGGACAGCTTGGATGGCTACACCTTC.

V gene TRBV29-1 combines with J gene TRBJ1-1, with a possible D match to TRBD1 (5 bases). Germline-derived CDR1 and CDR2 are SQVTM and ANQGSEA. V was trimmed by 7 bases and J by 1 base, leaving 13 bases between them. This CDR3 has 13 amino acids. CDR3 residues: CSAGHRRNTEAFF. CDR3 DNA sequence: TGCAGCGCAGGGCACAGGAGGAACACTGAAGCTTTCTTT.

The gene calls are TRBV5-1 and TRBJ2-7; tentative D call: TRBD1 (6 bases). This CDR3 comprises 14 residues. Trimming removed 5 bases at V and 5 bases at J, with 17 bases between. Germline CDR1 SGHRS, CDR2 YFSETQ. The CDR3 reads CASRGLAGDHEQYF. The CDR3, as DNA: TGCGCCAGCAGGGGGCTTGCAGGGGACCACGAGCAGTACTTC.

This chain joins TRBV5-1 and TRBJ2-3; D is unclear. Trimming took off 2 bases at V and 0 bases at J, with 4 bases between the two ends. Germline CDR1 is SGHRS and CDR2 is YFSETQ. This CDR3 is built from 13 residues. The CDR3 here is CASSFRSTDTQYF. The CDR3 bases are TGCGCCAGCAGCTTCCGTAGCACAGATACGCAGTATTTT.

V and J are TRBV6-1 and TRBJ1-1; possibly TRBD1 for D (5 bases). The germline gives CDR1 MNHNS, CDR2 SASEGT. With 1 base removed from V and 3 bases from J, the gap between germline ends came to 12 bases. The CDR3 is 15 residues long. In DNA, the CDR3 is TGTGCCAGCAGTGAAGGACAGTCAAGGGACACTGAAGCTTTCTTT. Its translation: CASSEGQSRDTEAFF.

The chain recombines TRBV20-1 with TRBJ2-5, with 8 bases matching TRBD2. V shed 6 bases, J shed 13 bases, and the junction held 7 bases outside the gene matches. Germline V CDR1 and CDR2: DFQATT, SNEGSKA (reference sequence). The CDR3 is made up of 10 amino acids. Here the CDR3 DNA reads TGCAGTGCAACAGACGGGACTAGGTACTTC. Encoded protein: CSATDGTRYF.

V gene TRBV2 combines with J gene TRBJ2-2, with 10 positions matching TRBD1. This CDR3 is built from 13 residues. J gave up 11 bases and V 6 bases, and 6 bases lay outside the gene matches. Germline V gene sequence: CDR1 SNHLY, CDR2 FYNNEI. Written as DNA, the CDR3 is TGTGCCAGCAGCAAAAGGGACAGGGGAGAGCTGTTTTTT. Protein product: CASSKRDRGELFF. The whole variable domain, filled in from reference TRBV2 and TRBJ2-2, reads EPEVTQTPSHQVTQMGQEVILRCVPISNHLYFYWYRQILGQKVEFLVSFYNNEISEKSEIFDDQFSVERPDGSNFTLKIRSTKLEDSAMYFCASSKRDRGELFFGEGSRLTVL.

This chain uses TRBV6-6 with TRBJ2-7; D is uncertain. Germline loops: CDR1 MNHNY, CDR2 SVGAGI (reference sequence). CDR3 length: 13 residues. Trimming removed 0 bases at V and 2 bases at J, with 5 bases between. The CDR3: CASSYSLTYEQYF. The CDR3 nucleotides read TGTGCCAGCAGTTACTCACTTACCTACGAGCAGTACTTC.

The V call is TRBV5-6, the J call TRBJ2-7, with TRBD1 matching 9 bases. In germline, CDR1 is SGHDT, CDR2 YYEEEE. V shed 4 bases and J 6 bases; nucleotides not matched to a gene: 8. CDR3 length equals 14 residues. CDR3 DNA: TGTGCCAGCAGCCGGAGGGGGACAGGGCGCGAGCAGTACTTC. Amino acid sequence: CASSRRGTGREQYF.

This clone was picked up one time. The chain has TRBV2 and TRBJ2-2; 9 nucleotides align to TRBD2. Trimming took 5 bases from V and 7 from J; bases not matched to a gene: 8. CDR3 length equals 15 residues. Germline values: CDR1 SNHLY, CDR2 FYNNEI. Here the CDR3 reads CASSPGSGSGGELFF. CDR3 nucleotide sequence: TGTGCCAGCAGTCCGGGTAGCGGGAGTGGCGGGGAGCTGTTTTTT.

The rearrangement uses TRBV27 and TRBJ1-5, with 10 bases lining up with TRBD1. Looked up from germline, CDR1 is MNHEY and CDR2 is SMNVEV (reference sequence). The CDR3 is 16 amino acids. The trim removed 6 bases at V and 2 bases at J, leaving 7 bases unmatched. The CDR3 reads CASSRKGTGGNQPQHF. The CDR3 nucleotides read TGTGCCAGCAGCCGAAAGGGGACAGGGGGCAATCAGCCCCAGCATTTT.